This entry concerns a single T cell receptor (beta chain). What it binds is unknown. Clones were sequenced by immunoSEQ multiplex PCR, and TCRdb holds only the in-frame ones, with some missing. The sample holds 90,000 to 150,000 clones, 90% seen once. V was pared by 1 base and J by 5 bases, with 20 bases between. The CDR3 loop spans 17 amino acids. CDR1 and CDR2 (germline): SEHNR, FQNEAQ (reference sequence). The sample belongs to a study of T cell responses to AZD1222 COVID-19 vaccine. Study-level findings and limits: Among those given AZD1222, only five to seven were seropositive at baseline.

The chain employs TRBV7-9 and TRBJ1-2, with a weak D call TRBD1 (6 bases). The sequencing here drew on peripheral blood, taken 28 days after the second dose of the MenACWY control vaccine. This clonotype was sampled from an adult who received the MenACWY meningococcal vaccine as a control. The CDR3 reads CASSLEGGPTLSYGYTF. CDR3 bases: TGTGCCAGCAGCTTAGAGGGGGGACCTACTCTCTCGTATGGCTACACCTTC.